Shown below are 22 T cell receptor beta chains from a single sample sequenced in a study of blood T cell repertoires in COVID-19. Clones were sequenced by immunoSEQ multiplex PCR, and TCRdb holds only the in-frame ones, with some missing. Here the sample spans around 370,000 clones, about nine tenths being singletons. Sequenced material: peripheral blood. The receptors were gathered from a woman aged 70-85 years with COVID-19, enrolled during active disease.

The rearrangement links TRBV7-4 to TRBJ2-7; 7 nucleotides align to TRBD1. The germline CDR1 and CDR2 sequences are SGHVT and SQSDAQ. CDR3 size: 16 residues. The trim removed 5 bases at V and 0 bases at J, leaving 10 bases unmatched. The CDR3 here is CASSPNKTGSSYEQYF. The CDR3 nucleotides are TGTGCCAGCAGCCCCAACAAGACAGGGTCCTCCTACGAGCAGTACTTC.

The V call is TRBV19, the J call TRBJ2-3; a weak D match, TRBD1 (5 bases). V lost 5 bases and J lost 2, with 11 bases in between. Germline-derived CDR1 and CDR2 are LNHDA and SQIVND (reference sequence). The CDR3 covers 14 residues. CDR3 nucleotides: TGTGCCAGTAGTCAGACAGTTTTCACAGATACGCAGTATTTT. Protein sequence: CASSQTVFTDTQYF.

The sample holds a few counts of this clone. This chain joins TRBV19 and TRBJ1-5; 7 bases fit TRBD1. CDR3 length: 14 amino acids. Unmatched junction bases numbered 6, after V lost 5 bases and J lost 5 bases. The germline gives CDR1 LNHDA, CDR2 SQIVND (reference sequence). In DNA form, the CDR3 reads TGTGCCAGTAGTCGCCGGGACAGTGATCAGCCCCAGCATTTT. Translating it yields CASSRRDSDQPQHF.

The J gene is TRBJ1-1, the V gene TRBV28; D perhaps matches TRBD1 (5 bases). Germline assignment: CDR1 MDHEN and CDR2 SYDVKM. CDR3 size: 12 residues. Between the trimmed V and J ends, which lost 5 bases and 6 bases, there was a span of 10 bases. The CDR3 loop is CASSLQGAEAFF. CDR3 in DNA: TGTGCCAGCAGTCTCCAGGGTGCTGAAGCTTTCTTT. The full variable domain, rest sourced from reference TRBV28 and TRBJ1-1, is DVKVTQSSRYLVKRTGEKVFLECVQDMDHENMFWYRQDPGLGLRLIYFSYDVKMKEKGDIPEGYSVSREKKERFSLILESASTNQTSMYLCASSLQGAEAFFGQGTRLTVV.

This chain joins TRBV12-3 or TRBV12-4 and TRBJ1-4, with 7 bases lining up with TRBD1. J was trimmed by 4 bases and V by 8 bases; bases with no gene match: 4. This CDR3 comprises 13 residues. CDR3 nucleotide sequence: TGTGCCAGCGGGGACAGCCATAATGAAAAACTGTTTTTT. Amino acid sequence: CASGDSHNEKLFF.

The chain uses TRBV19 and TRBJ2-1, with TRBD2 identical over 8 bases. Per the germline V gene, CDR1 is LNHDA and CDR2 is SQIVND (reference sequence). The length of the CDR3 is 14 residues. The V gene end was trimmed by 5 bases and the J gene end by 6 bases; junction bases not matched to a gene: 6. CDR3 protein: CASSRGGRGNEQFF. The CDR3 DNA reads as TGTGCCAGTAGTCGGGGGGGCCGGGGCAATGAGCAGTTCTTC.

This clone was counted a few times. The chain is built from TRBV3-1 (or the pseudogene TRBV3-2) and TRBJ2-3; the D gene is possibly TRBD1 (5 bases). The CDR3 is made up of 16 amino acids. V was clipped by 4 bases and J by 0 bases, with 14 bases between them. Germline CDR1 and CDR2: LGHDT and YNNKEL (reference sequence). CDR3 coding DNA: TGTGCCAGCAGCCGCCTTCAGGGTAGAAGCACAGATACGCAGTATTTT. It codes for CASSRLQGRSTDTQYF.

This chain joins TRBV19 and TRBJ2-2, with 11 bases identical to TRBD1. This CDR3 comprises 14 residues. Germline lookup yields CDR1 LNHDA and CDR2 SQIVND (reference sequence). Trimming took 5 bases from V and 7 from J; bases not matched to a gene: 3. CDR3 DNA sequence: TGTGCCAGTAGTGGACAGGGGGCCGTCGGGGAGCTGTTTTTT. Translation: CASSGQGAVGELFF.

The rearrangement links TRBV9 to TRBJ2-1; 9 positions agree with TRBD2. The germline CDR1 and CDR2 sequences are SGDLS and YYNGEE. V shed 0 bases, J shed 4 bases, and the junction held 2 bases outside the gene matches. This CDR3 contains 15 residues. The CDR3 loop is CASSVELAGYNEQFF. The CDR3 DNA reads TGTGCCAGCAGCGTAGAGCTAGCGGGGTACAATGAGCAGTTCTTC.

This chain links TRBV6-5 with TRBJ2-5, with 8 nucleotides matching TRBD1. Germline loops: CDR1 MNHEY, CDR2 SVGAGI. The CDR3 consists of 15 residues. Trimming cost V 4 bases and J 5 bases; bases outside gene matches: 9. This CDR3 is CASSSGGQGTETQYF. CDR3 DNA sequence: TGTGCCAGCAGTTCAGGGGGCCAAGGCACGGAGACCCAGTACTTC.

The chain couples TRBV7-9 to TRBJ1-2; 8 bases are shared with TRBD1. V dropped 4 bases and J dropped 4; count of bases not matched to a gene: 8. The CDR3 is 15 amino acids. CDR1 SEHNR and CDR2 FQNEAQ come from the germline V gene (reference sequence). The chain's CDR3 is CASSSSGTGSYGYTF. The CDR3 bases are TGTGCCAGCAGCTCATCCGGGACAGGATCCTATGGCTACACCTTC.

V usage is TRBV7-9 and J usage is TRBJ1-1, with D hard to call. V lost 5 bases and J lost 0, with 16 bases in between. This CDR3 contains 16 residues. Germline CDR1 is SEHNR and CDR2 is FQNEAQ (reference sequence). CDR3 amino acids: CASSRGLIVMNTEAFF. The CDR3 DNA is TGTGCCAGCAGCCGAGGCCTCATCGTCATGAACACTGAAGCTTTCTTT. Looking up the rest from reference TRBV7-9 and TRBJ1-1 gives the full variable domain: DTGVSQNPRHKITKRGQNVTFRCDPISEHNRLYWYRQTLGQGPEFLTYFQNEAQLEKSRLLSDRFSAERPKGSFSTLEIQRTEQGDSAMYLCASSRGLIVMNTEAFFGQGTRLTVV.

The chain joins TRBV10-3 to TRBJ1-1, with 8 nucleotides matching TRBD1. CDR1 is ENHRY, CDR2 SYGVKD, per germline. The CDR3 is made up of 14 amino acids. The ends lost 3 bases at V and 6 bases at J; junction bases unmatched: 6. The CDR3 DNA sequence: TGTGCCATCAGTGACCAGGACAGGGCCCCTGAAGCTTTCTTT. Translating gives CAISDQDRAPEAFF.

The chain joins TRBV24-1 to TRBJ2-5; 9 nucleotides align to TRBD1. V lost 7 bases to trimming and J lost 5 bases; unmatched junction nucleotides: 1. Germline CDR1 is KGHDR and CDR2 is SFDVKD. The length of the CDR3 is 12 residues. CDR3 sequence (DNA): TGTGCCACCAGAGGACAGGGGGAGACCCAGTACTTC. This translates into CATRGQGETQYF.

V usage is TRBV5-1 and J usage is TRBJ1-4; D is unresolved. Trimming cost V 0 bases and J 3 bases, with 12 bases left between them. Germline loops: CDR1 SGHRS, CDR2 YFSETQ. The length of the CDR3 is 16 residues. The CDR3 DNA is TGCGCCAGCAGCTTGGCCCCAGGTCAGGCTAATGAAAAACTGTTTTTT. It yields the protein CASSLAPGQANEKLFF.

This chain uses TRBV18 with TRBJ1-1; the D is unclear. Between the trimmed V and J ends, which lost 0 bases and 6 bases, there was a span of 8 bases. The CDR3 is made up of 13 amino acids. CDR1 is KGHSH, CDR2 LQKENI, per germline. CDR3: CASSPPEGPEAFF. The CDR3 nucleotides read TGTGCCAGCTCACCACCGGAGGGCCCTGAAGCTTTCTTT.

The V call is TRBV6-4, the J call TRBJ2-3, with TRBD2 as a possible D gene (6 bases). V was cut by 5 bases and J by 6 bases, with 18 bases left in between. This CDR3 spans 15 amino acids. The germline V gene encodes CDR1 MRHNA and CDR2 SNTAGT. The CDR3 sequence is CASSLTGLSADTQYF. In DNA, the CDR3 is TGTGCCAGCAGTTTAACCGGACTATCAGCGGATACGCAGTATTTT.

This clone showed up just once. This sequence joins TRBV28 and TRBJ1-2; a weak D match, TRBD1 (5 bases). Germline CDR1 is MDHEN and CDR2 is SYDVKM. The CDR3 consists of 13 residues. The germline V and J ends were trimmed by 5 bases and 8 bases, with 15 bases remaining between them. The CDR3 bases are TGTGCCAGCAGTCGGACACCGACAACAGGCTACACCTTC. This gives the protein CASSRTPTTGYTF.

The chain is built from TRBV19 and TRBJ1-1; D is undetermined. CDR1 and CDR2 (germline): LNHDA, SQIVND (reference sequence). The CDR3 covers 14 residues. Trimming shortened V by 0 bases and J by 5 bases, and 10 bases separated the two germline ends. For the CDR3, the DNA is TGTGCCAGTAGTATAGATCGCCGGGGAACTGAAGCTTTCTTT. This gives the protein CASSIDRRGTEAFF.

The chain joins TRBV7-9 to TRBJ1-1, with 7 nucleotides matching TRBD1. The trim removed 4 bases at V and 0 bases at J, leaving 8 bases unmatched. Germline values: CDR1 SEHNR, CDR2 FQNEAQ (reference sequence). The CDR3 has 16 residues. The CDR3 region is CASSSGQPSLNTEAFF. CDR3 in DNA: TGTGCCAGCAGCTCGGGACAGCCAAGTTTGAACACTGAAGCTTTCTTT.

The chain employs TRBV19 and TRBJ2-3, with 9 bases lining up with TRBD2. This CDR3 is built from 16 residues. V shed 9 bases and J 2 bases; nucleotides not matched to a gene: 12. Germline V CDR1 and CDR2: LNHDA, SQIVND (reference sequence). The CDR3 sequence is CASSPVSGGFTDTQYF. The CDR3 DNA reads as TGTGCCAGCTCCCCCGTTAGCGGGGGATTCACAGATACGCAGTATTTT. The full variable domain, in which reference TRBV19 and TRBJ2-3 provide the parts outside the CDR3, is DGGITQSPKYLFRKEGQNVTLSCEQNLNHDAMYWYRQDPGQGLRLIYYSQIVNDFQKGDIAEGYSVSREKKESFPLTVTSAQKNPTAFYLCASSPVSGGFTDTQYFGPGTRLTVL.

The V and J genes are TRBV18 and TRBJ1-1; TRBD1 is a possible D gene (6 bases). Germline loops: CDR1 KGHSH, CDR2 LQKENI. The CDR3 is made up of 14 amino acids. V was cut by 3 bases and J by 5 bases, with 13 bases left in between. The CDR3 reads CASSPMGAGTEAFF. The DNA for the CDR3 is TGTGCCAGCTCACCTATGGGGGCTGGAACTGAAGCTTTCTTT. The full variable domain, in which reference TRBV18 and TRBJ1-1 provide the parts outside the CDR3, is NAGVMQNPRHLVRRRGQEARLRCSPMKGHSHVYWYRQLPEEGLKFMVYLQKENIIDESGMPKERFSAEFPKEGPSILRIQQVVRGDSAAYFCASSPMGAGTEAFFGQGTRLTVV.